The sequence of this T cell receptor (beta chain) was determined in a study of blood T cell repertoires in COVID-19. Study context: Acute and convalescent COVID-19 specimens originated in the United States, Italy and Spain. T cells, B-cell-depleted T cells, or PBMCs supplied cDNA or gDNA.

This CDR3 comprises 16 residues. In the source study's methods: For nucleated cells, counts were estimated from reference gene primer amplification. The protocol was immunoSEQ multiplex PCR, while the TCRdb copy is restricted to in-frame clones and leaves out a portion. V, J and clone size are those of that table, while D and trimming were read from the DNA. The sample lists some 250,000 clones, about three quarters seen once, with 2.5% to 4% in the top ten. Sequenced sample: peripheral blood. The chain uses TRBV21-1 and TRBJ1-2; no DNA check was done on the table's D call, TRBD1. TRBV21-1 counts as a pseudogene. This sequence originates from a woman aged 80 or over with acute or convalescent COVID-19. The CDR3 DNA follows: TGTGCCAGCAGCACTCCCCACAGGGGGCGCAAGTATGGCTACACCTTC. Translation gives CASSTPHRGRKYGYTF.